This paragraph covers one T cell receptor beta chain sequence. No antigen is known for it. There are no base qualities to consult, and no much larger clone falls within one base. This specimen belongs to a study of T cell responses to AZD1222 COVID-19 vaccine (dated by TCRdb to the early 2020s). At the level of the whole study: A total of 230 to 250 trial participants underwent TCR sequencing, of whom 200 to 220 received two doses of AZD1222 and about 26 received two doses of the MenACWY control vaccine. Trial participants were enrolled into age subgroups of 18-55, 56-69 and 70-plus years, which contained 148, 28 and 57 TCR-sequenced participants, respectively.

The meaning of the sample's time point label: about 28 days (+/-7) after the second vaccine dose. AZD1222 recipients with second doses at about 4 weeks or about 12 weeks were pooled, because spike-specific TCR depth and breadth did not differ between schedules. Samples from vaccinated people were obtained from the UK trials COV001 and COV002, which included a single-blind randomized controlled phase 2/3 trial of AZD1222 (ChAdOx1 nCoV-19) in healthy adults. For TCRbeta chain sequencing, PBMC samples from trial participants were taken at day 0 and at day 28 after the second dose. The CDR3 regions of human TCRbeta chains were analyzed by immunosequencing. The paper's data handling went like this. TCRs in the repertoires were compared against a reference library of SARS-CoV-2-specific TCRs that had been generated with the MIRA antigen-specificity platform. Breadth meant the fraction of unique TCRs that were SARS-CoV-2-associated, whereas depth meant the fraction of total T cells that were SARS-CoV-2-associated. Using the MIRA data, each spike-specific TCR was assigned both to the spike region to which the TCR was reactive and to a CD4 or CD8 class. Log10-transformed breadth and depth values were compared by one-way ANOVA with Sidak's multiple comparisons tests. TCRdb retrieved this table from immuneACCESS and kept in-frame rearrangements only. Not all clones are present; in checked studies, unresolved V genes account for under half, and no reason is known for the remainder. D and trimming come from the DNA, and the V and J calls and clone size come from that table. For this sample the table gives 40,000 to 50,000 clones, of which approximately 89% were detected only once. The top ten constitute 25% of the sample.

What the study reported, not specific to this receptor: Conclusions about previously exposed vaccinees are limited because only five to seven AZD1222 recipients were SARS-CoV-2 seropositive at baseline. Nearly half of unique spike-specific TCRs reportedly recognized epitopes outside regions mutated in the B.1.351 and B.1.1.7 variants. Because no samples from the day 14 peak response were available, repertoires could be characterized only after the peak T cell response. The whole spike protein was spanned by vaccine-associated CD4 TCRs, and dominant responses were seen in regions 160-218 and 743-854. The 56-69-year group was small, and its depth increase did not reach significance, likely because of low power. Participants were mostly white British, with more females than males. The authors suggested clonal diversity may have been underestimated. Spike-specific TCR breadth and depth rose significantly after two AZD1222 doses compared with day 0 and with MenACWY recipients.

Between the V and J ends, shortened by 4 bases and 5 bases respectively, the junction contains 18 bases. The CDR1 and CDR2 encoded by the germline V gene are SGHDN and FVKESK. The CDR3 runs 16 residues from the cysteine to the phenylalanine. CDR3 DNA is the only sequence kept; it has 48 bases, read in frame from the first base. The chain employs TRBV14 and TRBJ2-1; TRBD1 is possibly the D segment (6 matching bases). This TCR came from an adult who received the AZD1222 COVID-19 vaccine. This specimen was peripheral blood, taken 28 days after the second AZD1222 dose. The CDR3 protein sequence reads: CASSPGKGGTNNEQFF. The DNA sequence is given as TGTGCCAGCAGCCCCGGGAAAGGGGGTACAAACAATGAGCAGTTCTTC.